The next 24 T cell receptor beta chains were all read from a single sample in a study of OX40 agonist ivuxolimab in advanced cancers. Generated by immunoSEQ multiplex PCR, the TCRdb table keeps only in-frame clones and is missing some. The sample has some 80,000 clones; approximately 92% are singletons. Sequenced material: CD4+ or CD8+ T cells sorted from blood, taken in a trial of the OX40 agonist ivuxolimab. These receptors were taken from an adult with an advanced solid tumor such as melanoma, head and neck, liver or kidney cancer.

This clone was seen just once. The CDR3 DNA reads TGCGCCAGCAGTGAGTCCGGACTAGCGGGGGCAACAGATACGCAGTATTTT. Protein: CASSESGLAGATDTQYF. This sequence joins TRBV10-1 and TRBJ2-3, with 13 bases that match TRBD2. This CDR3 is built from 17 residues. J was trimmed by 3 bases and V by 0 bases; bases with no gene match: 3. Germline loops: CDR1 WNHNN, CDR2 SYGVQD (reference sequence).

The CDR3 bases are TGTGCCTCAGGCGGGTTCTACGAGCAGTACTTC. Translating it yields CASGGFYEQYF. The chain uses TRBV2 and TRBJ2-7; a possible D gene is TRBD2 (5 bases). The CDR3 sequence is 11 residues long. Germline CDR1 is SNHLY and CDR2 is FYNNEI. Trimming shortened V by 11 bases and J by 3 bases, and 11 bases separated the two germline ends.

The genes are TRBV27 and TRBJ1-3; TRBD1 might be the D (5 bases). V lost 5 bases and J 3 bases, leaving 14 bases between the germline ends. The CDR3 is made up of 15 amino acids. Per germline, CDR1 MNHEY and CDR2 SMNVEV (reference sequence). DNA for the CDR3: TGTGCCAGCAGTCCCCTGGGACTAGATGGAAACACCATATATTTT. Translated: CASSPLGLDGNTIYF.

V and J are TRBV6-5 and TRBJ2-1, with 7 positions matching TRBD1. The CDR3 has 14 amino acids. V was pared by 5 bases and J by 5 bases, with 6 bases of the junction left unmatched. Germline V lookup: CDR1 MNHEY, CDR2 SVGAGI. The CDR3 reads CASSGDSLNNEQFF. The CDR3 DNA sequence: TGTGCCAGCAGTGGGGACAGCTTGAACAATGAGCAGTTCTTC.

This clone appeared a few times. CDR3 amino acids: CSVLSATEAFF. Here the CDR3 DNA reads TGCAGCGTCCTATCCGCCACTGAAGCTTTCTTT. The genes are TRBV29-1 and TRBJ1-1; D gene uncertain. The V gene lost 6 bases and the J gene lost 4 bases, with 9 bases spanning the gap. This CDR3 region has 11 residues. Per germline, CDR1 SQVTM and CDR2 ANQGSEA.

The rearrangement uses TRBV10-3 and TRBJ1-5; TRBD1 matches 10 bases. The germline gives CDR1 ENHRY, CDR2 SYGVKD. V lost 9 bases to trimming and J lost 7 bases; unmatched junction nucleotides: 6. The CDR3 loop spans 13 amino acids. The CDR3 DNA sequence: TGTGCCATGACAGGGGGCGCGGGGCAGCCCCAGCATTTT. Translated, it gives CAMTGGAGQPQHF.

This clone appeared a few times. The chain recombines TRBV2 with TRBJ2-1; no firm D call. The CDR3 is 14 amino acids. The ends were cut back, 8 bases at V and 0 bases at J, with 11 bases in the middle. Germline values: CDR1 SNHLY, CDR2 FYNNEI. The CDR3 DNA follows: TGTGCCAGCGACAAGTCAAGCTCCTACAATGAGCAGTTCTTC. It translates to CASDKSSSYNEQFF.

The rearrangement links TRBV2 to TRBJ1-4; 9 bases align to TRBD1. Germline V gives CDR1 SNHLY, CDR2 FYNNEI. The trim removed 6 bases at V and 8 bases at J, leaving 4 bases unmatched. The CDR3 runs 13 residues. The CDR3 region is CASRGTGTEKLFF. The CDR3 DNA follows: TGTGCCAGCAGGGGGACAGGGACGGAAAAACTGTTTTTT.

CDR3 coding DNA: TGTGCCAGCAGTCTAACCGACCCGGTCACCCTCCACTTT. This gives the protein CASSLTDPVTLHF. The gene calls are TRBV27 and TRBJ1-6; D unclear. CDR1 is MNHEY, CDR2 SMNVEV, per germline (reference sequence). The V and J ends lost 5 bases and 14 bases respectively, with 16 bases between them. The CDR3 totals 13 residues.

CDR3: CASSDLGGNQPQHF. As DNA, the CDR3 is TGTGCCAGCAGTGATCTGGGCGGCAATCAGCCCCAGCATTTT. The rearrangement uses TRBV6-1 and TRBJ1-5, with no clear D. Looked up from germline, CDR1 is MNHNS and CDR2 is SASEGT. V was trimmed by 3 bases and J by 2 bases, leaving 8 bases between them. The CDR3 is 14 residues long.

The chain carries TRBV7-9 and TRBJ1-2; 7 nucleotides agree with TRBD1. CDR3 length: 15 amino acids. V lost 4 bases, J lost 1 base, and 6 bases stayed unmatched. From germline, CDR1 is SEHNR and CDR2 FQNEAQ (reference sequence). This CDR3 is CASSSSTGRNYGYTF. For the CDR3, the DNA is TGTGCCAGCAGCTCTTCGACAGGGCGTAACTATGGCTACACCTTC. The full variable domain, completed using reference TRBV7-9 and TRBJ1-2, is DTGVSQNPRHKITKRGQNVTFRCDPISEHNRLYWYRQTLGQGPEFLTYFQNEAQLEKSRLLSDRFSAERPKGSFSTLEIQRTEQGDSAMYLCASSSSTGRNYGYTFGSGTRLTVV.

CDR3 amino acids: CASSTAYEQYF. DNA of the CDR3: TGTGCCAGCAGCACCGCCTACGAGCAGTACTTC. This chain joins TRBV7-9 and TRBJ2-7; D unclear. V was pared by 5 bases and J by 2 bases, with 4 bases between. This CDR3 contains 11 residues. Germline V gives CDR1 SEHNR, CDR2 FQNEAQ (reference sequence).

This clone was counted once. V usage is TRBV9 and J usage is TRBJ2-2; D remains unclear. This CDR3 is built from 16 residues. V was trimmed by 0 bases and J by 5 bases, leaving 14 bases between them. The germline V gene has CDR1 SGDLS and CDR2 YYNGEE. Here the CDR3 reads CASSVDLGAWTGELFF. The CDR3 bases are TGTGCCAGCAGCGTAGATTTGGGTGCTTGGACCGGGGAGCTGTTTTTT.

The V gene is TRBV19, the J gene TRBJ1-5; TRBD1 agrees at 9 bases. Trimming at V came to 4 bases and at J to 5 bases, leaving 9 bases not matched to a gene. Germline V gene sequence: CDR1 LNHDA, CDR2 SQIVND (reference sequence). The CDR3 totals 16 residues. CDR3 in amino acids: CASSNSQGADDQPQHF. The CDR3, as DNA: TGTGCCAGTAGTAACTCACAGGGGGCGGATGATCAGCCCCAGCATTTT.

The rearrangement uses TRBV5-4 and TRBJ2-5; TRBD1 matches 7 bases. Per germline, CDR1 SGHNT and CDR2 YYREEE (reference sequence). With 4 bases clipped from V and 5 bases from J, the junction kept 14 bases outside the gene matches. CDR3 length: 16 amino acids. Here the CDR3 reads CASSPGTPRGRETQYF. The CDR3 DNA sequence: TGTGCCAGCAGCCCCGGGACACCGAGGGGGCGGGAGACCCAGTACTTC.

The rearrangement joins TRBV4-3 to TRBJ2-6; D call uncertain. Germline V lookup: CDR1 LGHNA, CDR2 YSLEER. V dropped 5 bases and J dropped 5 bases, with 22 bases sitting between them. The CDR3 is made up of 18 amino acids. CDR3 nucleotides: TGCGCCAGCAGCTTCCGACAAGGACGTCAAAGTCGGGCCAACGTCCTGACTTTC. Protein: CASSFRQGRQSRANVLTF.

V gene TRBV19 combines with J gene TRBJ1-1; tentatively, D is TRBD1 (6 bases). The CDR3 consists of 16 residues. V lost 2 bases and J lost 0, with 13 bases in between. In germline, CDR1 is LNHDA, CDR2 SQIVND (reference sequence). The CDR3 loop reads CASSIYRVPMNTEAFF. The CDR3 DNA follows: TGTGCCAGTAGTATATACAGGGTGCCGATGAACACTGAAGCTTTCTTT.

Comments on this clone: Other DNA sequences of this sample code for an identical CDR3. This chain links TRBV7-8 with TRBJ1-1; TRBD1 agrees at 11 bases. V lost 5 bases to trimming and J lost 4 bases; unmatched junction nucleotides: 6. CDR3 length: 15 residues. Germline CDR1 and CDR2: SGHVS and FQNEAQ. The CDR3 reads CASSIGQGASTEAFF. CDR3 bases: TGTGCCAGCAGCATCGGACAGGGGGCGAGCACTGAAGCTTTCTTT.

This sequence joins TRBV6-5 and TRBJ2-1; D call uncertain. Germline assignment: CDR1 MNHEY and CDR2 SVGAGI. The CDR3 has 15 residues. V gave up 4 bases and J gave up 1 base, with 11 bases separating them. CDR3 amino acids: CASSSTASSYNEQFF. The CDR3 DNA is TGTGCCAGCAGTTCTACAGCTTCTTCCTACAATGAGCAGTTCTTC.

The chain employs TRBV7-2 and TRBJ2-4, with 9 bases lining up with TRBD2. The germline V gene encodes CDR1 SGHTA and CDR2 FQGNSA. The CDR3 covers 19 residues. J gave up 1 base and V 3 bases, and 13 bases lay outside the gene matches. The CDR3 here is CASSFPRASGRLAKNIQYF. In DNA form, the CDR3 reads TGTGCCAGCAGCTTCCCGCGGGCCAGCGGGAGGTTGGCCAAAAACATTCAGTACTTC.

The rearrangement links TRBV11-1 to TRBJ1-1; maybe TRBD1 (6 bases). Germline lookup yields CDR1 SGHAT and CDR2 FQDESV (reference sequence). Trimming removed 1 base at V and 4 bases at J, with 7 bases between. This CDR3 contains 13 residues. CDR3 bases: TGTGCCAGCAGCTTAGTAGGGGGCACTGAAGCTTTCTTT. Translated, it gives CASSLVGGTEAFF.

This chain connects TRBV7-9 to TRBJ2-7; D possibly corresponds to TRBD1 (5 bases). The CDR3 covers 16 residues. V shed 3 bases and J shed 1 base, with 16 bases lying between them. Germline V CDR1 and CDR2: SEHNR, FQNEAQ (reference sequence). CDR3 sequence: CASSLVTDTASYEQYF. Here the CDR3 DNA reads TGTGCCAGCAGCTTGGTGACGGACACCGCGTCCTACGAGCAGTACTTC. The full variable domain, its missing parts supplied by reference TRBV7-9 and TRBJ2-7, is DTGVSQNPRHKITKRGQNVTFRCDPISEHNRLYWYRQTLGQGPEFLTYFQNEAQLEKSRLLSDRFSAERPKGSFSTLEIQRTEQGDSAMYLCASSLVTDTASYEQYFGPGTRLTVT.

The chain joins TRBV11-3 to TRBJ2-2, with TRBD2 identical over 13 bases. The V segment lost 6 bases and the J segment 6 bases; nucleotides outside the gene matches: 4. CDR3 length equals 15 residues. Germline V gene lookup returns CDR1 SGHNT and CDR2 YENEEA. In DNA form, the CDR3 reads TGTGCCAGCAGTTCCGGACTAGCGGGAGCCGGGGAGCTGTTTTTT. Its protein product is CASSSGLAGAGELFF.

This chain joins TRBV30 and TRBJ1-2; D may be TRBD1 (5 bases). Germline CDR1 is GTSNPN and CDR2 is SVGIG (reference sequence). Trimming took off 0 bases at V and 6 bases at J, with 11 bases between the two ends. The CDR3 covers 13 residues. The CDR3 bases are TGTGCCTGGAGTGTTAGGGGTGTAGATGGCTACACCTTC. Translation: CAWSVRGVDGYTF.